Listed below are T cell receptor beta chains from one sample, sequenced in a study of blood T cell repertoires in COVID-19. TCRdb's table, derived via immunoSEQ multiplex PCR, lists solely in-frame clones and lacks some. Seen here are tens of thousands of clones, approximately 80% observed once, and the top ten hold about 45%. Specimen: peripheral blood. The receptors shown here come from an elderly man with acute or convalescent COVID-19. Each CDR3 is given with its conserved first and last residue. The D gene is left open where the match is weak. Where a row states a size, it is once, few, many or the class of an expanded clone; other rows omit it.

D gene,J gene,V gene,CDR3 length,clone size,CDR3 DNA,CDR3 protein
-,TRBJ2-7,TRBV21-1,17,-,TGTGCCAGCAGCAAAGTAGCAGGGCCCAGGAGCTCCTACGAGCAGTACTTC,CASSKVAGPRSSYEQYF
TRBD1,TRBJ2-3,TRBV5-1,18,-,TGCGCCAGCAGCTTGGGGACAGGGGCCCCGAGAAAGACAGATACGCAGTATTTT,CASSLGTGAPRKTDTQYF
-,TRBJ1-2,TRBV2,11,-,TGTGCCAGCAGCGGGTATTATGGCTACACCTTC,CASSGYYGYTF
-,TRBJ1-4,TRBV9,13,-,TGTGCCAGCAGCCGGGACACATTTGAAAAACTGTTTTTT,CASSRDTFEKLFF
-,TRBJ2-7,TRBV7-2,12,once,TGTGCCAGCAGCTCACAGGGCTACGAGCAGTACTTC,CASSSQGYEQYF
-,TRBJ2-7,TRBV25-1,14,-,TGTGCCAGCAGTGTTGATGCAGTATCCTACGAGCAGTACTTC,CASSVDAVSYEQYF
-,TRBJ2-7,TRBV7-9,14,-,TGTGCCAGCAGCTTCACCGGGTTTCCCTACGAGCAGTACTTC,CASSFTGFPYEQYF
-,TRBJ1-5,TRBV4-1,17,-,TGCGCCAGCAGCCAAGATAGAAGACAGAGGAGCAATCAGCCCCAGCATTTT,CASSQDRRQRSNQPQHF
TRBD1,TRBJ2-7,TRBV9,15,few,TGTGCCAGCAGCGTGGAAGGACAGGGGATGGCCGAGCAGTACTTC,CASSVEGQGMAEQYF
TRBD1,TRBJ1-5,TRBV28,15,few,TGTGCCAGCAGTTTAAAGGGGACAGGGAATCAGCCCCAGCATTTT,CASSLKGTGNQPQHF
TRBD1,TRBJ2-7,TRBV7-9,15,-,TGTGCCAGCAGCCTCGGACAGGGGGCGAATTACGAGCAGTACTTC,CASSLGQGANYEQYF
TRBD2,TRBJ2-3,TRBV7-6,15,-,TGTGCCAGCAGCCCAATTAGCGGGGGCACAGATACGCAGTATTTT,CASSPISGGTDTQYF
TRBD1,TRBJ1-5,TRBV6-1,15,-,TGTGCCAGCAGTGACGGACAGGGTGGCAATCAGCCCCAGCATTTT,CASSDGQGGNQPQHF
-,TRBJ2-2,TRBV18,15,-,TGTGCCAGCTCACCACGGACTTTGGACACCGGGGAGCTGTTTTTT,CASSPRTLDTGELFF
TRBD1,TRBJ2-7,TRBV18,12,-,TGTGCCAGCTCACGGGACAGTTACGAGCAGTACTTC,CASSRDSYEQYF
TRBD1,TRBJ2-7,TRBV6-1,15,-,TGTGCCAGCAGTGAACCCGGGACAGGGTTGTACGAGCAGTACTTC,CASSEPGTGLYEQYF
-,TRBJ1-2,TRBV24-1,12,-,TGTGCCACCAGTGATTTCCAGGGTACTTCGGCCTTC,CATSDFQGTSAF
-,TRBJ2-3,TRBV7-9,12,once,TGTGCCAGCAGCCCTAGGACAGATACGCAGTATTTT,CASSPRTDTQYF
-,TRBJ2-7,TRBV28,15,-,TGTGCCAGCAACGGGGCGGGGGCAGGGACCTACGAGCAGTACTTC,CASNGAGAGTYEQYF
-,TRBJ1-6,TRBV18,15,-,TGTGCCAGCTCACAGGAAGCGAATTGGAATTCACCCCTCCACTTT,CASSQEANWNSPLHF
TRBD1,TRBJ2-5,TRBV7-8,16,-,TGTGCCAGCAGCGCCCCCCTCGGACAGGGTGGAGAGACCCAGTACTTC,CASSAPLGQGGETQYF
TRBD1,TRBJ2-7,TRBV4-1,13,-,TGCGCCAGCAGCCACCTCGGGACAGACGAGCAGTACTTC,CASSHLGTDEQYF